In this sample, the clone carrying this TCR beta chain turned up many times. The antigen remains unidentified. The data are from a study of metastatic and nonmetastatic thyroid tumors. Study overall: The comparison covered peripheral blood and tumor or nodule tissue in malignant and benign thyroid patients. Regarding the study as a whole: In blood and tumor, TCR beta diversity was reportedly significantly higher in malignant thyroid tumors than in benign nodules.

Between the trimmed V and J ends, which lost 5 bases and 6 bases, there was a span of 10 bases. The CDR3 covers 13 residues. Germline V gene sequence: CDR1 MNHEY, CDR2 SMNVEV (reference sequence). There were no patients who had received any treatment before thyroid surgery. In the study's own analysis: A classifier for distant metastasis in papillary thyroid cancer was constructed using CDR3 differences observed across clinicopathological groups. TCRdb reprocessed the PCR reads using MiXCR. The V and J calls and clone size are TCRdb's, not the authors'. The sample has some 5,200 clones; about 30% are singletons.

The sequencing input was adjacent normal tissue. This clonotype originated in a female donor with papillary thyroid cancer or a benign thyroid nodule (not recorded which). Some clones in this sample may be carry-over from other donors' samples. The chain is built from TRBV27 and TRBJ2-2; D remains unclear. CDR3 nucleotide sequence: TGTGCCAGCAGTGTCGATTGGTCCGGGGAGCTGTTTTTT. Its translation is CASSVDWSGELFF.